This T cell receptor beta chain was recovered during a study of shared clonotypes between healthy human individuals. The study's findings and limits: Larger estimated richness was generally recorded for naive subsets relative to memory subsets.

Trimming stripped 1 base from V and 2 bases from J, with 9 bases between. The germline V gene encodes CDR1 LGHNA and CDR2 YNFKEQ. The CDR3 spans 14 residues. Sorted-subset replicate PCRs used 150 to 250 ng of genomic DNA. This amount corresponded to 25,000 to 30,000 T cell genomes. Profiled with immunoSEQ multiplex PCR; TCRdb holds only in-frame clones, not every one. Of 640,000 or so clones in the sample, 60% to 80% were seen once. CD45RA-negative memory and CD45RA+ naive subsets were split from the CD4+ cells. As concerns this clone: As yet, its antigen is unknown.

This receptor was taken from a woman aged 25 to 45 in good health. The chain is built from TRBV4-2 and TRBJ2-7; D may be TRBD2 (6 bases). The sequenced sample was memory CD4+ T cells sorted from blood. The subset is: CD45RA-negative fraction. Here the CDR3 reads CASSQVAGTYEQYF. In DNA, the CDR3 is TGTGCCAGCAGCCAAGTGGCGGGAACCTACGAGCAGTACTTC.